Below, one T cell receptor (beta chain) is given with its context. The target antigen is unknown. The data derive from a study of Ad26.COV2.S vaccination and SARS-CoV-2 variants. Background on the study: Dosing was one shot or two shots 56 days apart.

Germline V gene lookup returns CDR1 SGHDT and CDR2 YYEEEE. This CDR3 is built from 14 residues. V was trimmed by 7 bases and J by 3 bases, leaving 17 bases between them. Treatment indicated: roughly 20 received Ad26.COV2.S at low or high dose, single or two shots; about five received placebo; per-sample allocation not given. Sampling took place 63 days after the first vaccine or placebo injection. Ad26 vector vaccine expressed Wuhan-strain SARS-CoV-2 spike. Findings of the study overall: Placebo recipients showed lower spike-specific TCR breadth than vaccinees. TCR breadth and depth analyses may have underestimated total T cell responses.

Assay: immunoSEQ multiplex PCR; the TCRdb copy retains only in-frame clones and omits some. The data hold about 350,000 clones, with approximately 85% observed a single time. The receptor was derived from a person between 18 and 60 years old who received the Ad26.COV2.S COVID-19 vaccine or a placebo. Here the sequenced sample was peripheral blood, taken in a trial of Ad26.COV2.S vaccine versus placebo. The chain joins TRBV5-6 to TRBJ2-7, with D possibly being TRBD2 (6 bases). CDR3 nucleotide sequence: TGTGCCAGCTCCAAAGTGGGGGGAAACTACGAGCAGTACTTC. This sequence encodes CASSKVGGNYEQYF.